This paragraph reports one TCR beta chain. After removal of 4 bases from V and 2 bases from J, the junction contained 8 bases not matched to a gene. Germline V gives CDR1 MNHEY, CDR2 SVGEGT. The CDR3 sequence is 17 residues long. TCRdb's copy holds only in-frame clones and misses some; the assay was immunoSEQ multiplex PCR. The sample contains around 28,000 clones, approximately 87% of which appear only once. These data belong to a study of control samples from healthy donors and cancer patients. The sequenced sample consisted of PBMCs. The chain combines TRBV6-2 or TRBV6-3 with TRBJ2-5; the match to TRBD2 covers 12 bases. This receptor was taken from a woman in her thirties or forties with lung cancer. This chain's CDR3 is CASSSWTSGALQETQYF. The CDR3 DNA reads TGTGCCAGCAGTTCGTGGACTAGCGGGGCCCTACAAGAGACCCAGTACTTC.